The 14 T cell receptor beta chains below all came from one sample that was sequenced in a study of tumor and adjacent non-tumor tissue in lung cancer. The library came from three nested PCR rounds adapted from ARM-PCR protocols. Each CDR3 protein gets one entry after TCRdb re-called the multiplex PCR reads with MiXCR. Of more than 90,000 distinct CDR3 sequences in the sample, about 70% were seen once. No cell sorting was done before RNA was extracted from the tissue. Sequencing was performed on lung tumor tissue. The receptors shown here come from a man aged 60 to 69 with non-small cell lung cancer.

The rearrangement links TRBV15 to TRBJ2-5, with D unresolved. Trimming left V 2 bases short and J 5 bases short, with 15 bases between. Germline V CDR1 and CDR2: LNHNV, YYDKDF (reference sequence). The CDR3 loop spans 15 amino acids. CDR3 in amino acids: CATSRLDRSWETQYF. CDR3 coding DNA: TGTGCCACCAGCAGATTGGATCGGTCGTGGGAGACCCAGTACTTC.

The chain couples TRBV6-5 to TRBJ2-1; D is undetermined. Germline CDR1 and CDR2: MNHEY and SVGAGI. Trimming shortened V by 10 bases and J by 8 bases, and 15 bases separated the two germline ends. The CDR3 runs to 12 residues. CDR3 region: CANSQTHDEQFF. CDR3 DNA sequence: TGTGCCAACAGCCAGACTCACGATGAGCAGTTCTTC.

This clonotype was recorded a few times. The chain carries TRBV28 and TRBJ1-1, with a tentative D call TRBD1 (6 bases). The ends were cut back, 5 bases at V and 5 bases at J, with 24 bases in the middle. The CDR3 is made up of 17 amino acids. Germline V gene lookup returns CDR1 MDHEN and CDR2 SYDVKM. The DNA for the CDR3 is TGTGCCAGCAGTGGCCTTGGATGGGCGGGGGGCTGGACTGAAGCTTTCTTT. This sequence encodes CASSGLGWAGGWTEAFF. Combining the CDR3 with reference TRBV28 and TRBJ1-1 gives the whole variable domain DVKVTQSSRYLVKRTGEKVFLECVQDMDHENMFWYRQDPGLGLRLIYFSYDVKMKEKGDIPEGYSVSREKKERFSLILESASTNQTSMYLCASSGLGWAGGWTEAFFGQGTRLTVV.

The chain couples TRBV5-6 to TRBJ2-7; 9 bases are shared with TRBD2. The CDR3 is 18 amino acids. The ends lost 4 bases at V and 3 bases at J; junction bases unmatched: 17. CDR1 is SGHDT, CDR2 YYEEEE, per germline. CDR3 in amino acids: CASSPTQAGGPGNYEQYF. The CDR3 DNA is TGTGCCAGCAGCCCGACACAAGCGGGAGGCCCGGGTAACTACGAGCAGTACTTC.

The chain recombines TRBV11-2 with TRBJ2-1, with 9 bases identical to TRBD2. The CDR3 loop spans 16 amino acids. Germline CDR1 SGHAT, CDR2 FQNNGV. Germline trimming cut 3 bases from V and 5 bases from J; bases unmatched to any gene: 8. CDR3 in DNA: TGTGCCAGCAGCTTCGGAACTAGCGGGTTCAACAATGAGCAGTTCTTC. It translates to CASSFGTSGFNNEQFF. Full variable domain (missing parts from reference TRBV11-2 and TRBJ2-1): EAGVAQSPRYKIIEKRQSVAFWCNPISGHATLYWYQQILGQGPKLLIQFQNNGVVDDSQLPKDRFSAERLKGVDSTLKIQPAKLEDSAVYLCASSFGTSGFNNEQFFGPGTRLTVL.

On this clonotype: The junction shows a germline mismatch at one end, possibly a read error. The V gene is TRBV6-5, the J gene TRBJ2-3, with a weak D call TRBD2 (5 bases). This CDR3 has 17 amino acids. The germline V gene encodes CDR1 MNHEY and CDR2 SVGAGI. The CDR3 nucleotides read TGTGCCAGCAGTCACTCGATCACTAGTGGGGTGACAGATACGCAGTATTTT. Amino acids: CASSHSITSGVTDTQYF.

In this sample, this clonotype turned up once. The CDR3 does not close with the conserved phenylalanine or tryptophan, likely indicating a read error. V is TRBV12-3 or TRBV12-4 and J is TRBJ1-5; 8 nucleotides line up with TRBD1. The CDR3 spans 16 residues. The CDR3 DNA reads TGTGTCAGCAGTTTAGGAGACAGGGGAGGCAATCAGCCCCAGCATTAT. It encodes CVSSLGDRGGNQPQHY.

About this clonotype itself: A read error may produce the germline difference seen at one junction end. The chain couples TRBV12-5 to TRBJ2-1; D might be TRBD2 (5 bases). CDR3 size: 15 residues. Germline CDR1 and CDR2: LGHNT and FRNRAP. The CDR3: CVSGSGLILSADQFF. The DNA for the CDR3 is TGTGTTAGTGGCTCTGGACTCATACTTTCCGCTGATCAGTTCTTC.

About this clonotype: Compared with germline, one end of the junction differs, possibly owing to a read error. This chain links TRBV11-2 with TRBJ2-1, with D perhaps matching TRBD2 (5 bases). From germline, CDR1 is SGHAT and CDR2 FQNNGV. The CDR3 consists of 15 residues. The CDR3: CAISPGCSNRNEQFF. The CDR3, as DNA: TGTGCCATCAGCCCGGGATGTAGCAATAGGAATGAGCAGTTCTTC.

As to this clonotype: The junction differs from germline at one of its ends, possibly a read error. In DNA, the CDR3 is TGTACCAGTAGTCAAGATGCGGTCCCCCCAGCGGACATTCAGTACTTC. It translates to CTSSQDAVPPADIQYF. The chain couples TRBV4-2 to TRBJ2-4; tentatively, D is TRBD2 (5 bases). CDR1 is LGHNA, CDR2 YNFKEQ, per germline. The CDR3 spans 16 residues.

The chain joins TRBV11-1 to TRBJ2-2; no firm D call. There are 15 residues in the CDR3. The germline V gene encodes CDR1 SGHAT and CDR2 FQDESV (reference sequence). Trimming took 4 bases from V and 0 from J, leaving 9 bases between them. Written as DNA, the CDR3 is TGTGCCAGCAGCTATACACCCTCGAACACCGGGGAGCTGTTTTTT. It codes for CASSYTPSNTGELFF.

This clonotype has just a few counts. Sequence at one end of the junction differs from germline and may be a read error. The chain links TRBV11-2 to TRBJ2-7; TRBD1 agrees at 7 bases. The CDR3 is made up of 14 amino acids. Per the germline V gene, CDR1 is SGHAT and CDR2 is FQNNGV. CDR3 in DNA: TGTGTCAGCAGCTGGGACAGCGCCGTCTACGAGCAGTACTTC. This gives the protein CVSSWDSAVYEQYF.

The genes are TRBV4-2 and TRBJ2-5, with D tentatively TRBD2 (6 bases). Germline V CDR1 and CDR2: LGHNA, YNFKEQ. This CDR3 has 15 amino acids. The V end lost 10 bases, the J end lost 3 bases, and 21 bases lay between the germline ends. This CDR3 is CAIRQELATEETQYF. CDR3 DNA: TGTGCCATCCGCCAAGAACTAGCAACGGAAGAGACCCAGTACTTC.

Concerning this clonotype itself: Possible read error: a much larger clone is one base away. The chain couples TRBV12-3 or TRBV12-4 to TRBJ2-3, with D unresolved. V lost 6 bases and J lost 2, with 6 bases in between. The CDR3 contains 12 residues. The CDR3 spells CASRINTDTQYF. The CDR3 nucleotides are TGTGCCAGCAGGATCAACACAGATACGCAGTATTTT.